The 28 T cell receptor beta chains reported below all come from one sample, sequenced in a study of blood T cell repertoires in COVID-19. Repertoires were generated with immunoSEQ multiplex PCR, while TCRdb's copy carries only in-frame clones and drops some. Here the sample spans more than 300,000 clones, more than 75% being singletons. Material for sequencing was PBMCs or T cells enriched from blood (not recorded which). All receptors come from a woman between 18 and 30 years old who had recovered from COVID-19.

The V and J genes are TRBV7-9 and TRBJ1-1, with a weak D call TRBD1 (5 bases). CDR1 is SEHNR, CDR2 FQNEAQ, per germline (reference sequence). The germline V and J ends were trimmed by 4 bases and 1 base, with 10 bases remaining between them. The CDR3 spans 14 residues. The CDR3: CASSYGGENTEAFF. The CDR3 nucleotides read TGTGCCAGCAGCTATGGGGGGGAGAACACTGAAGCTTTCTTT.

This clone was found once. The rearrangement uses TRBV13 and TRBJ1-1; D unclear. Germline V gives CDR1 PRHDT, CDR2 FYEKMQ (reference sequence). This CDR3 comprises 14 residues. Trimming took 4 bases from V and 1 from J, leaving 10 bases between them. The CDR3 is CASSSGLGNTEAFF. In nucleotides, the CDR3 is TGTGCCAGCAGCTCTGGACTGGGGAACACTGAAGCTTTCTTT.

The rearrangement uses TRBV29-1 and TRBJ2-7, with D possibly TRBD2 on 6 matching bases. The CDR3 sequence is 14 residues long. CDR1 and CDR2 from the germline V gene are SQVTM and ANQGSEA. V dropped 2 bases and J dropped 4 bases, with 15 bases sitting between them. CDR3 residues: CSVEYPGRLYEQYF. The CDR3 DNA sequence: TGCAGCGTTGAATACCCAGGGAGGCTATACGAGCAGTACTTC.

The CDR3 region is CASSFGTGNQPQHF. CDR3 sequence (DNA): TGTGCCAGCAGTTTTGGGACAGGTAATCAGCCCCAGCATTTT. The chain has TRBV5-5 and TRBJ1-5; TRBD1 matches 8 bases. Per germline, CDR1 SGHKS and CDR2 YYEKEE (reference sequence). The CDR3 is 14 residues long. With V trimmed by 5 bases and J by 4 bases, 5 bases remained unmatched.

The chain has TRBV5-1 and TRBJ1-4; D possibly corresponds to TRBD1 (5 bases). Trimming left V 2 bases short and J 6 bases short, with 14 bases between. The CDR3 runs to 15 residues. Germline loops: CDR1 SGHRS, CDR2 YFSETQ. The CDR3 DNA sequence: TGCGCCAGCAGCTTCCGCCAGGGTGGTGATGAAAAACTGTTTTTT. The encoded protein is CASSFRQGGDEKLFF.

The chain links TRBV6-5 to TRBJ1-5; TRBD1 matches 7 bases. V lost 7 bases and J lost 1; bases outside the gene matches: 1. The length of the CDR3 is 13 residues. In germline, CDR1 is MNHEY, CDR2 SVGAGI. The CDR3 DNA reads TGTGCCAGCAAGACAGGGAGCAATCAGCCCCAGCATTTT. Its translation is CASKTGSNQPQHF.

The chain is built from TRBV28 and TRBJ2-7; the D gene is possibly TRBD1 (6 bases). Germline CDR1 is MDHEN and CDR2 is SYDVKM. Trimming removed 4 bases from V and 6 bases from J, with 16 bases in between. This CDR3 has 14 amino acids. CDR3 in amino acids: CASSSPDRPGEQYF. The CDR3 DNA sequence: TGTGCCAGCAGTTCCCCTGACAGGCCCGGCGAGCAGTACTTC.

The J gene is TRBJ1-5, the V gene TRBV7-2; 9 bases line up with TRBD1. Germline assignment: CDR1 SGHTA and CDR2 FQGNSA. V was pared by 4 bases and J by 0 bases, with 7 bases of the junction left unmatched. This CDR3 spans 17 amino acids. DNA for the CDR3: TGTGCCAGCAGCTCAAGACAGGGGGAACTTAGCAATCAGCCCCAGCATTTT. It translates to CASSSRQGELSNQPQHF.

V usage is TRBV10-1 and J usage is TRBJ2-7; D is unclear. Trimming took 4 bases from V and 3 from J, leaving 10 bases between them. Germline CDR1 and CDR2: WNHNN and SYGVQD (reference sequence). This CDR3 spans 13 amino acids. The CDR3 sequence: CASSAQTRYEQYF. CDR3 nucleotides: TGCGCCAGCAGTGCTCAGACTCGCTACGAGCAGTACTTC.

The rearrangement joins TRBV19 to TRBJ1-5; D possibly corresponds to TRBD1 (5 bases). There are 15 residues in the CDR3. Trimming shortened V by 0 bases and J by 4 bases, and 10 bases separated the two germline ends. Germline CDR1 is LNHDA and CDR2 is SQIVND (reference sequence). Here the CDR3 reads CASSIDHGGNQPQHF. In DNA, the CDR3 is TGTGCCAGTAGTATAGATCACGGGGGAAATCAGCCCCAGCATTTT.

As concerns this clone: The same CDR3 can be traced to other DNA sequences in this sample. The J gene is TRBJ2-3, the V gene TRBV6-5; a possible D gene is TRBD1 (5 bases). The CDR3 has 13 amino acids. Germline V gene sequence: CDR1 MNHEY, CDR2 SVGAGI. The V end was cut by 7 bases, the J end by 1 base, with 9 bases between. DNA for the CDR3: TGTGCCAGCACCCAACAGGGCACAGATACGCAGTATTTT. The encoded protein is CASTQQGTDTQYF.

The chain employs TRBV9 and TRBJ1-5, with D hard to call. Germline assignment: CDR1 SGDLS and CDR2 YYNGEE. V was cut by 2 bases and J by 8 bases, with 14 bases left in between. The length of the CDR3 is 14 residues. The CDR3 spells CASSVGWEGKPQHF. DNA for the CDR3: TGTGCCAGCAGCGTTGGGTGGGAGGGTAAGCCCCAGCATTTT.

The V and J genes are TRBV3-1 (or the pseudogene TRBV3-2) and TRBJ1-1; 8 positions agree with TRBD1. Trimming at V came to 1 base and at J to 0 bases, leaving 4 bases not matched to a gene. The length of the CDR3 is 16 residues. Germline V lookup: CDR1 LGHDT, CDR2 YNNKEL (reference sequence). The DNA of the CDR3 is TGTGCCAGCAGCCAAGGTTTGGGACAGGTGAACACTGAAGCTTTCTTT. Its translation is CASSQGLGQVNTEAFF.

This chain connects TRBV3-1 (or the pseudogene TRBV3-2) to TRBJ2-4; the match to TRBD2 covers 11 bases. This CDR3 has 20 residues. V lost 5 bases, J lost 5 bases, and 20 bases stayed unmatched. In germline, CDR1 is LGHDT, CDR2 YNNKEL (reference sequence). The CDR3 region has the DNA TGTGCCAGCAGCAATCCTCCGCGGCTAGCGGGGGGAAGGGAGGAAAACATTCAGTACTTC. Protein product: CASSNPPRLAGGREENIQYF.

This clone showed up just a few times. The chain links TRBV5-4 to TRBJ1-2; D is possibly TRBD1 (5 bases). The CDR3 has 13 amino acids. Germline V gene sequence: CDR1 SGHNT, CDR2 YYREEE (reference sequence). Trimming took off 2 bases at V and 4 bases at J, with 9 bases between the two ends. The CDR3 coding sequence is TGTGCCAGCAGCTTAATGGGGGGCTATGGCTACACCTTC. Residues: CASSLMGGYGYTF.

CDR3 in DNA: TGCAGCGTTTCCGGACAGGGCTATGGCTACACCTTC. It specifies CSVSGQGYGYTF. The chain joins TRBV29-1 to TRBJ1-2; TRBD1 agrees at 8 bases. Germline V gives CDR1 SQVTM, CDR2 ANQGSEA. The J segment lost 4 bases and the V segment lost 5 bases, leaving 3 bases of the junction unmatched. The CDR3 runs to 12 residues.

The V gene is TRBV29-1, the J gene TRBJ2-5; 10 bases map to TRBD1. Losses at the gene ends were 0 bases for V and 2 bases for J; bases not matched to a gene: 12. The CDR3 runs 18 residues. Germline-derived CDR1 and CDR2 are SQVTM and ANQGSEA. This CDR3 reads CSVEDFRGDRGDQETQYF. The CDR3 DNA is TGCAGCGTTGAAGATTTTCGGGGGGACAGGGGAGATCAAGAGACCCAGTACTTC. The full variable domain, in which reference TRBV29-1 and TRBJ2-5 provide the parts outside the CDR3, is SAVISQKPSRDICQRGTSLTIQCQVDSQVTMMFWYRQQPGQSLTLIATANQGSEATYESGFVIDKFPISRPNLTFSTLTVSNMSPEDSSIYLCSVEDFRGDRGDQETQYFGPGTRLLVL.

The chain couples TRBV6-5 to TRBJ1-2; 7 bases line up with TRBD1. Trimming took 4 bases from V and 1 from J; bases not matched to a gene: 6. CDR1 is MNHEY, CDR2 SVGAGI, per germline. The CDR3 consists of 15 residues. The CDR3 DNA reads as TGTGCCAGCAGTTTCGCGACAGGGCATAACTATGGCTACACCTTC. This encodes CASSFATGHNYGYTF.

The chain uses TRBV7-2 and TRBJ2-6; a possible D gene is TRBD1 (5 bases). Trimming removed 4 bases from V and 5 bases from J, with 6 bases in between. The CDR3 has 13 residues. Per the germline V gene, CDR1 is SGHTA and CDR2 is FQGNSA. This chain's CDR3 is CASSSDRANVLTF. For the CDR3, the DNA is TGTGCCAGCAGCTCGGACAGGGCCAACGTCCTGACTTTC.

The chain recombines TRBV4-1 with TRBJ1-6; possibly TRBD1 for D (6 bases). CDR1 is MGHRA and CDR2 is YSYEKL in the germline V gene. This CDR3 comprises 17 residues. Between the trimmed V and J ends, which lost 1 base and 4 bases, there was a span of 14 bases. CDR3 sequence: CASSQGMTGPYNSPLHF. For the CDR3, the DNA is TGCGCCAGCAGCCAAGGCATGACAGGCCCATATAATTCACCCCTCCACTTT.

The genes are TRBV7-9 and TRBJ1-6; the D gene is possibly TRBD1 (5 bases). There are 14 residues in the CDR3. Germline V gene lookup returns CDR1 SEHNR and CDR2 FQNEAQ (reference sequence). The germline V and J ends were trimmed by 4 bases and 7 bases, with 11 bases remaining between them. CDR3 protein: CASSYGHQNSPLHF. CDR3 bases: TGTGCCAGCAGCTACGGACATCAGAATTCACCCCTCCACTTT.

This clone has just a few counts. This chain uses TRBV5-1 with TRBJ2-1, with TRBD1 identical over 7 bases. Germline trimming cut 4 bases from V and 0 bases from J; bases unmatched to any gene: 7. Germline V gene lookup returns CDR1 SGHRS and CDR2 YFSETQ. CDR3 size: 16 residues. The CDR3: CASSTPQGRSYNEQFF. CDR3 bases: TGCGCCAGCAGCACTCCACAGGGGCGCTCCTACAATGAGCAGTTCTTC.

The chain carries TRBV4-1 and TRBJ1-2; maybe TRBD1 (6 bases). CDR1 is MGHRA and CDR2 is YSYEKL in the germline V gene. Trimming removed 4 bases at V and 0 bases at J, with 21 bases between. This CDR3 has 18 amino acids. CDR3 sequence: CASSPLADTWTANYGYTF. The CDR3 DNA follows: TGCGCCAGCAGCCCCCTGGCGGACACCTGGACAGCTAACTATGGCTACACCTTC.

This rearrangement joins TRBV7-9 to TRBJ1-2; D is uncertain. The CDR3 loop spans 14 amino acids. The V and J ends lost 1 base and 4 bases respectively, with 10 bases between them. Germline-derived CDR1 and CDR2 are SEHNR and FQNEAQ (reference sequence). The CDR3 protein is CASSLGPPTYGYTF. For the CDR3, the DNA is TGTGCCAGCAGCTTAGGTCCCCCTACCTATGGCTACACCTTC. The whole variable domain, remainder taken from reference TRBV7-9 and TRBJ1-2, is DTGVSQNPRHKITKRGQNVTFRCDPISEHNRLYWYRQTLGQGPEFLTYFQNEAQLEKSRLLSDRFSAERPKGSFSTLEIQRTEQGDSAMYLCASSLGPPTYGYTFGSGTRLTVV.

This rearrangement joins TRBV3-1 (or the pseudogene TRBV3-2) to TRBJ2-2, with 15 bases that match TRBD2. CDR3 length equals 18 residues. CDR1 and CDR2 (germline): LGHDT, YNNKEL (reference sequence). Germline trimming cut 1 base from V and 6 bases from J; bases unmatched to any gene: 6. CDR3 DNA: TGTGCCAGCAGCCAAGTGCTATGGACTAGCGGGGGGGCCGGGGAGCTGTTTTTT. Translated, it gives CASSQVLWTSGGAGELFF.

The count of this clone is one. This rearrangement joins TRBV7-8 to TRBJ2-1; 7 bases line up with TRBD2. Germline assignment: CDR1 SGHVS and CDR2 FQNEAQ. The junction had 6 bases not matched to a gene; V was cut back by 8 bases and J by 2 bases. This CDR3 contains 14 residues. The CDR3 loop is CASPGGGTYNEQFF. CDR3 coding DNA: TGTGCCAGCCCTGGGGGGGGGACCTACAATGAGCAGTTCTTC.

CDR3 in amino acids: CASSPGGGTDTQYF. CDR3 nucleotide sequence: TGTGCCAGCAGCCCGGGGGGGGGCACAGATACGCAGTATTTT. The chain carries TRBV7-9 and TRBJ2-3, with 8 bases aligning to TRBD2. The J segment lost 1 base and the V segment lost 5 bases, leaving 2 bases of the junction unmatched. This CDR3 region has 14 residues. Germline V gene sequence: CDR1 SEHNR, CDR2 FQNEAQ (reference sequence).

This chain joins TRBV10-3 and TRBJ2-1; a possible D gene is TRBD2 (5 bases). The ends were cut back, 0 bases at V and 5 bases at J, with 17 bases in the middle. From germline, CDR1 is ENHRY and CDR2 SYGVKD. CDR3 length: 17 amino acids. The DNA of the CDR3 is TGTGCCATCAGTGAGTCGGTGCGGGCCGGGGAAGACAATGAGCAGTTCTTC. This sequence encodes CAISESVRAGEDNEQFF.